This T cell receptor beta chain is drawn from a study of blood T cell repertoires in COVID-19. Study information: Acute and convalescent COVID-19 specimens originated in the United States, Italy and Spain. The analysed material was cDNA or gDNA that came from T cells, B-cell-depleted T cells, or PBMCs.

The CDR3 is made up of 16 amino acids. J gave up 2 bases and V 2 bases, and 3 bases lay outside the gene matches. Germline CDR1 and CDR2: SGHRS and YFSETQ. Per the authors' pipeline: How many nucleated cells were present was estimated from reference gene primer amplification. Produced via immunoSEQ multiplex PCR; TCRdb's table is partial and in-frame only. D and trimming come from the DNA, and the V and J calls and clone size come from that table. The table has 250,000 to 300,000 clones, 89% seen once. The rearrangement joins TRBV5-1 to TRBJ2-6, with 8 positions matching TRBD1. The origin of this receptor is a woman aged 40-49 years who had recovered from COVID-19. Input material: PBMCs or T cells enriched from blood (not recorded which). As DNA, the CDR3 is TGCGCCAGCAGCTTACTACAGGGGGCTGGGGCCAACGTCCTGACTTTC. Translated, it gives CASSLLQGAGANVLTF.